This T cell receptor beta chain comes out of a study of blood T cells in healthy people across ages. Isolated PBMCs totaled at least 6.5 million in each sample. Then a second PCR, running about 6 to 11 cycles, was carried out with a sample-barcoded 5' primer and a J-beta primer mix. TCRdb redid the calling of the 5' RACE reads with MiXCR, one entry per CDR3 protein. The table has about 640,000 distinct CDR3 sequences, 25% to 35% seen once. Concerning this clonotype: One end of the junction does not line up with germline, which may come from a read error.

This TCR was sampled from a woman of 80 years or more in good health. The sample consisted of blood.

The CDR3 spells CASSLTGSGERFF. In DNA, the CDR3 is TGCGCCAGCAGCTTGACTGGGAGCGGGGAGCGGTTTTTT. The V gene is TRBV5-1, the J gene TRBJ2-2; 7 bases fit TRBD2. Looked up from germline, CDR1 is SGHRS and CDR2 is YFSETQ. CDR3 length: 13 amino acids.